This T cell receptor (beta chain) comes out of a study of metastatic and nonmetastatic thyroid tumors. TCRdb re-called clones via MiXCR from the PCR reads. This table has under 45,000 clones, 35% appearing once. There are 15 residues in the CDR3. The V and J ends lost 2 bases and 9 bases respectively, with 17 bases between them. CDR1 is MNHEY, CDR2 SVGAGI, per germline. This clone was seen more than once but under ten times. Not a single patient had been given any form of treatment at any point before undergoing thyroid surgery. The chain joins TRBV6-5 to TRBJ2-1; D assignment may be TRBD1 or TRBD2 (6 bases each). What was sequenced was tumor tissue. The sequence was obtained from a female donor with papillary thyroid cancer or a benign thyroid nodule (not recorded which). Some clones in this sample may be carry-over from other donors' samples. CDR3 protein: CASSYPKVGGFEQFF. CDR3 DNA sequence: TGTGCCAGCAGTTACCCGAAGGTGGGGGGCTTTGAGCAGTTCTTC.